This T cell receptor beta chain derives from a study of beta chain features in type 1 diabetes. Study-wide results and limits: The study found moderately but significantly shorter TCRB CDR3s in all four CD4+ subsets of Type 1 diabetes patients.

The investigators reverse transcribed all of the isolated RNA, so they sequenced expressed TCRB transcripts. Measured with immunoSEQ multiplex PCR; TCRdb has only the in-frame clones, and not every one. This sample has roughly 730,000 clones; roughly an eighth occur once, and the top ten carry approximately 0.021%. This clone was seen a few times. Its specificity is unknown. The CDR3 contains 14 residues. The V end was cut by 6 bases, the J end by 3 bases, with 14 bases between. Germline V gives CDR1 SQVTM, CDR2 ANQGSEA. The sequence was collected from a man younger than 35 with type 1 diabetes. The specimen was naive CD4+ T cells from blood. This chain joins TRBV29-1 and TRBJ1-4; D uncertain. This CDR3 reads CSVMTPGSNEKLFF. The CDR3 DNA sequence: TGCAGCGTGATGACCCCGGGATCTAATGAAAAACTGTTTTTT.